Presented here are 20 T cell receptor beta chains from one specimen sequenced in a study of control samples from healthy donors and cancer patients (dated by TCRdb to the early 2020s). Libraries came from the immunoSEQ multiplex PCR assay. Held by TCRdb, this immuneACCESS table contains in-frame sequences only and omits some clones. Under half of the omission traces to an unresolved V gene where checked; the cause of the rest is unknown. This sample gives around 94,000 clones in total; 86% of them show up just once. The ten largest make up about 1.3% of the sample. Specimen: blood. These receptors were taken from a woman aged 50 to 65 in good health.

There are a few counts of this clone. The V and J genes are TRBV28 and TRBJ1-2; D is unclear. This CDR3 is built from 13 residues. Trimming left V 5 bases short and J 4 bases short, with 11 bases between. CDR1 is MDHEN and CDR2 is SYDVKM in the germline V gene. The DNA of the CDR3 is TGTGCCAGCAGTAGCTCCGGACTCTATGGCTACACCTTC. Protein product: CASSSSGLYGYTF.

V is TRBV7-2 and J is TRBJ2-5; D is uncertain. CDR3 length: 15 amino acids. Trimming removed 6 bases from V and 4 bases from J, with 18 bases in between. Looked up from germline, CDR1 is SGHTA and CDR2 is FQGNSA. CDR3 nucleotide sequence: TGTGCCAGCAGGTCGACGGGCCTTCGGACAGAGACCCAGTACTTC. This encodes CASRSTGLRTETQYF.

This rearrangement joins TRBV7-2 to TRBJ2-7, with D perhaps TRBD2 (7 bases). Looked up from germline, CDR1 is SGHTA and CDR2 is FQGNSA. This CDR3 is 13 amino acids long. Deletions cut 6 bases from V and 5 bases from J, with 14 bases between. The CDR3 reads CASSEKGGNEQYF. CDR3 coding DNA: TGTGCCAGCAGTGAAAAGGGGGGGAACGAGCAGTACTTC.

This clone was seen just once. The V call is TRBV11-2, the J call TRBJ1-2, with D uncertain. V dropped 3 bases and J dropped 0 bases, with 11 bases sitting between them. The CDR3 spans 15 residues. The germline CDR1 and CDR2 sequences are SGHAT and FQNNGV. This CDR3 reads CASSFSVNANYGYTF. The CDR3 coding sequence is TGTGCCAGCAGCTTCAGCGTGAATGCTAACTATGGCTACACCTTC.

The rearrangement joins TRBV19 to TRBJ1-5; D call uncertain. The CDR3 is 14 amino acids. Looked up from germline, CDR1 is LNHDA and CDR2 is SQIVND (reference sequence). V gave up 10 bases and J gave up 0 bases, with 13 bases separating them. The CDR3 DNA sequence: TGTGCCACCCACATGCTATATAGCAATCAGCCCCAGCATTTT. Translating it yields CATHMLYSNQPQHF. The complete variable domain, with remaining parts taken from reference TRBV19 and TRBJ1-5, reads DGGITQSPKYLFRKEGQNVTLSCEQNLNHDAMYWYRQDPGQGLRLIYYSQIVNDFQKGDIAEGYSVSREKKESFPLTVTSAQKNPTAFYLCATHMLYSNQPQHFGDGTRLSIL.

The rearrangement joins TRBV4-3 to TRBJ1-2; possibly TRBD1 for D (6 bases). V was trimmed by 8 bases and J by 7 bases, leaving 17 bases between them. This CDR3 contains 13 residues. Germline values: CDR1 LGHNA, CDR2 YSLEER. CDR3 DNA sequence: TGCGCCAGCGGCTCTACAAACAGGGCTGGCTACACCTTC. It translates to CASGSTNRAGYTF.

This clone was counted a single time. This rearrangement joins TRBV12-5 to TRBJ1-6, with TRBD1 matching 9 bases. The trim removed 5 bases at V and 9 bases at J, leaving 5 bases unmatched. This CDR3 is built from 14 residues. Germline CDR1 is LGHNT and CDR2 is FRNRAP. CDR3 amino acids: CASGQDRGISPLHF. CDR3 coding DNA: TGTGCTAGTGGTCAAGACAGGGGGATTTCACCCCTCCACTTT.

The chain employs TRBV5-5 and TRBJ2-3; no reliable D call. This CDR3 contains 13 residues. V shed 9 bases and J shed 1 base, with 12 bases lying between them. CDR1 is SGHKS and CDR2 is YYEKEE in the germline V gene (reference sequence). For the CDR3, the DNA is TGTGCCACTAGAGTAAGTGGCACAGATACGCAGTATTTT. Translation gives CATRVSGTDTQYF.

The chain recombines TRBV3-1 (or the pseudogene TRBV3-2) with TRBJ1-1, with D maybe TRBD1 (6 bases). The CDR3 consists of 14 residues. Germline V gives CDR1 LGHDT, CDR2 YNNKEL (reference sequence). V gave up 4 bases and J gave up 12 bases, with 21 bases separating them. CDR3 coding DNA: TGTGCCAGCAGCCGATCCCGGGACACCCTTTGGACTTTCTTT. As protein: CASSRSRDTLWTFF.

The chain links TRBV9 to TRBJ1-2, with no clear D. Trimming cost V 4 bases and J 3 bases, with 7 bases left between them. Germline CDR1 SGDLS, CDR2 YYNGEE. The CDR3 contains 12 residues. CDR3 loop: CASSFRDYGYTF. The CDR3 nucleotides are TGTGCCAGCAGCTTTCGGGACTATGGCTACACCTTC.

The V call is TRBV15, the J call TRBJ2-3; 10 nucleotides line up with TRBD2. In germline, CDR1 is LNHNV, CDR2 YYDKDF (reference sequence). V lost 3 bases to trimming and J lost 2 bases; unmatched junction nucleotides: 2. The CDR3 is made up of 15 amino acids. For the CDR3, the DNA is TGTGCCACCAGCAGTGGACTAGCGGCCACAGATACGCAGTATTTT. Translated: CATSSGLAATDTQYF.

This clone appeared a single time. The CDR3 region has the DNA TGTGCCAGCAGTGGGAGGGGGACTAGCGGGAGGTCGAATGAGCAGTTCTTC. Its protein product is CASSGRGTSGRSNEQFF. This chain uses TRBV28 with TRBJ2-1; 15 bases map to TRBD2. This CDR3 spans 17 amino acids. V lost 5 bases, J lost 7 bases, and 9 bases stayed unmatched. Germline assignment: CDR1 MDHEN and CDR2 SYDVKM.

The V call is TRBV11-3, the J call TRBJ1-3, with D uncertain. The germline V gene encodes CDR1 SGHNT and CDR2 YENEEA. The CDR3 has 15 amino acids. V gave up 4 bases and J gave up 0 bases, with 10 bases separating them. DNA for the CDR3: TGTGCCAGCAGCTCCCGCCCCGACTCTGGAAACACCATATATTTT. This codes for CASSSRPDSGNTIYF.

This chain links TRBV5-6 with TRBJ1-2, with 8 bases fitting TRBD1. This CDR3 comprises 15 residues. The V gene's germline CDR1 is SGHDT and CDR2 YYEEEE. V lost 6 bases, J lost 4 bases, and 11 bases stayed unmatched. DNA of the CDR3: TGTGCCAGCATTCAGGGGGCTCCCCTTGGCTATGGCTACACCTTC. It yields the protein CASIQGAPLGYGYTF.

The chain joins TRBV4-1 to TRBJ2-5; TRBD1 is a possible D gene (5 bases). This CDR3 region has 14 residues. Germline V lookup: CDR1 MGHRA, CDR2 YSYEKL. V was trimmed by 0 bases and J by 5 bases, leaving 10 bases between them. CDR3 nucleotides: TGCGCCAGCAGCCAAGAGCCAGGGATCGAGACCCAGTACTTC. Translating gives CASSQEPGIETQYF.

The chain has TRBV7-2 and TRBJ2-3; D may be TRBD2 (5 bases). Germline V gives CDR1 SGHTA, CDR2 FQGNSA. The CDR3 is 17 amino acids. V was cut by 1 base and J by 4 bases, with 18 bases left in between. CDR3 loop: CASSLVGSGSPPDTQYF. CDR3 nucleotides: TGTGCCAGCAGCTTAGTCGGTAGTGGGAGTCCCCCAGATACGCAGTATTTT. The full variable domain, its missing parts supplied by reference TRBV7-2 and TRBJ2-3, is GAGVSQSPSNKVTEKGKDVELRCDPISGHTALYWYRQSLGQGLEFLIYFQGNSAPDKSGLPSDRFSAERTGGSVSTLTIQRTQQEDSAVYLCASSLVGSGSPPDTQYFGPGTRLTVL.

V is TRBV4-1 and J is TRBJ2-7; 8 bases are shared with TRBD2. Germline-derived CDR1 and CDR2 are MGHRA and YSYEKL. V gave up 1 base and J gave up 2 bases; unmatched junction bases: 4. The CDR3 has 15 amino acids. This CDR3 reads CASSQGTGGPYEQYF. The CDR3 DNA reads TGCGCCAGCAGCCAAGGTACGGGGGGGCCCTACGAGCAGTACTTC.

The chain has TRBV19 and TRBJ2-5, with 12 bases that match TRBD2. V was clipped by 5 bases and J by 2 bases; unmatched bases: 3. CDR3 length: 15 residues. The germline gives CDR1 LNHDA, CDR2 SQIVND (reference sequence). The chain's CDR3 is CASSSLAGGQETQYF. The CDR3 DNA follows: TGTGCCAGTAGTTCCCTAGCGGGAGGGCAAGAGACCCAGTACTTC.

The V call is TRBV7-9, the J call TRBJ2-3, with no clear D. Germline-derived CDR1 and CDR2 are SEHNR and FQNEAQ (reference sequence). CDR3 length equals 14 residues. The germline V and J ends were trimmed by 3 bases and 4 bases, with 11 bases remaining between them. The CDR3 nucleotides are TGTGCCAGCAGCTTTCCCGAATCCCCAGATACGCAGTATTTT. The encoded protein is CASSFPESPDTQYF.

The chain links TRBV7-2 to TRBJ1-1; 8 bases line up with TRBD1. The CDR3 has 13 residues. The germline gives CDR1 SGHTA, CDR2 FQGNSA. The V gene end was trimmed by 5 bases and the J gene end by 8 bases; junction bases not matched to a gene: 7. This CDR3 reads CASSLDRASEAFF. The DNA for the CDR3 is TGTGCCAGCAGCCTGGACAGGGCTTCGGAAGCTTTCTTT.